The 18 T cell receptor beta chains presented below share a single source sample, sequenced in a study of breast tumors, draining lymph nodes, adjacent tissues. TCRdb independently ran MiXCR on the multiplex PCR reads; one entry per CDR3 protein. Altogether 100,000 or so distinct CDR3 sequences are present, around 20% being singletons, with the ten largest covering approximately 1.2%. Breast cancer patients provided tissue from their axillary draining lymph nodes. The sequencing input was axillary lymph node tissue. The receptors originated from a female donor with breast cancer. Some clones in this sample may be carry-over from other donors' samples.

The table lists this clonotype with many counts. The junction departs from the called germline gene at one end, perhaps through a read error. This rearrangement joins TRBV7-7 to TRBJ2-1, with 11 bases lining up with TRBD2. Germline V gene data show CDR1 as SSHAT and CDR2 as FNYEAQ (reference sequence). This CDR3 is built from 15 residues. As DNA, the CDR3 is TGTGCTAGCAGCGAAGGGACTAGCGGTTACAATGAGCAGTTCTTC. Amino acid sequence: CASSEGTSGYNEQFF.

Points on this clonotype: One end of the junction does not line up with germline, which may come from a read error. V is TRBV2 and J is TRBJ1-2; D is uncertain. The CDR3 contains 16 residues. Germline-derived CDR1 and CDR2 are SNHLY and FYNNEI. CDR3 in amino acids: CAGSVPDSRLTYGYTF. In DNA, the CDR3 is TGTGCCGGCAGTGTCCCTGATTCCCGGCTAACCTATGGCTACACCTTC.

To note about this clonotype: A much more abundant neighbour one base away suggests this may be a read error. The genes are TRBV6-4 and TRBJ1-2, with 9 bases that match TRBD1. This CDR3 is built from 13 residues. Germline lookup yields CDR1 MRHNA and CDR2 SNTAGT. CDR3 DNA: TGTGCCGGCAGGGGACAGGGCGACGGTGGCTACACCTTC. This sequence encodes CAGRGQGDGGYTF.

In its sample, this clonotype was seen many times. This chain connects TRBV20-1 to TRBJ2-1; possibly TRBD1 or TRBD2 for D (7 bases each). The CDR3 runs 14 residues. V was shortened by 4 bases and J by 7 bases, with 17 bases between the two germline ends. Germline V lookup: CDR1 DFQATT, CDR2 SNEGSKA (reference sequence). The CDR3 here is CSATDREGSNEQFF. The CDR3 nucleotides are TGCAGTGCTACCGACAGGGAGGGTTCGAATGAGCAGTTCTTC.

This clonotype was counted many times. This sequence joins TRBV7-2 and TRBJ2-7; D is perhaps TRBD2 (5 bases). The CDR3 has 14 residues. Germline V gene data show CDR1 as SGHTA and CDR2 as FQGNSA. V lost 1 base and J 1 base, leaving 8 bases between the germline ends. The CDR3 DNA is TGTGCCAGCAGCTTAGGTTGGACTTCCTACGAGCAGTACTTC. Its protein is CASSLGWTSYEQYF.

Points on this clonotype: It is unclear where the CDR3 begins or ends on the DNA, so no DNA is shown, and the CDR3 is as TCRdb lists it. V is TRBV5-1 and J is TRBJ1-2; the tabulated D call, TRBD1, remains unverified against the DNA. Ends included, the CDR3 has 15 residues. Germline values: CDR1 SGHRS, CDR2 YFSETQ. The CDR3 protein is CASSSGQGFNYGCTF.

This chain links TRBV6-1 with TRBJ1-4, with 7 bases that match TRBD1. This CDR3 is 16 amino acids long. V lost 0 bases to trimming and J lost 7 bases; unmatched junction nucleotides: 8. Germline V CDR1 and CDR2: MNHNS, SASEGT. CDR3 nucleotides: TGTGCCAGCAGTGAAGCGGGGGGGACAGTCACTGAAAAACTGTTTTTT. Translating it yields CASSEAGGTVTEKLFF.

This clonotype showed up many times. The genes are TRBV10-3 and TRBJ2-7; 11 bases fit TRBD2. Unmatched junction bases numbered 8, after V lost 1 base and J lost 3 bases. CDR1 ENHRY and CDR2 SYGVKD come from the germline V gene. There are 17 residues in the CDR3. The CDR3 region has the DNA TGTGCCATCAGTGAGTTTACTAGCGGGAGTTTGCGCTACGAGCAGTACTTC. It codes for CAISEFTSGSLRYEQYF.

The table lists this clonotype with many counts. The V and J genes are TRBV5-6 and TRBJ1-3; D uncertain. Germline V lookup: CDR1 SGHDT, CDR2 YYEEEE. Trimming stripped 0 bases from V and 0 bases from J, with 4 bases between. The CDR3 totals 14 residues. The CDR3: CASSLGHSGNTIYF. CDR3 in DNA: TGTGCCAGCAGCTTGGGACACTCTGGAAACACCATATATTTT.

This clonotype came up many times. The chain joins TRBV7-9 to TRBJ2-7, with no clear D. Trimming took off 4 bases at V and 5 bases at J, with 9 bases between the two ends. The CDR3 loop spans 12 amino acids. Germline loops: CDR1 SEHNR, CDR2 FQNEAQ (reference sequence). CDR3 nucleotide sequence: TGTGCCAGCAGCTCTACAAAGCACGAGCAGTACTTC. Translation: CASSSTKHEQYF. Variable domain in full (rest from reference TRBV7-9 and TRBJ2-7): DTGVSQNPRHKITKRGQNVTFRCDPISEHNRLYWYRQTLGQGPEFLTYFQNEAQLEKSRLLSDRFSAERPKGSFSTLEIQRTEQGDSAMYLCASSSTKHEQYFGPGTRLTVT.

This clonotype was recorded many times. The chain couples TRBV7-9 to TRBJ2-5; a weak D match, TRBD2 (5 bases). Trimming stripped 2 bases from V and 0 bases from J, with 13 bases between. There are 16 residues in the CDR3. In germline, CDR1 is SEHNR, CDR2 FQNEAQ (reference sequence). CDR3 in amino acids: CASSLWAGLYQETQYF. The CDR3 DNA is TGTGCCAGCAGCTTATGGGCAGGACTCTACCAAGAGACCCAGTACTTC.

The gene calls are TRBV27 and TRBJ1-3; D gene ambiguous. Trimming took off 5 bases at V and 1 base at J, with 12 bases between the two ends. Germline-derived CDR1 and CDR2 are MNHEY and SMNVEV (reference sequence). The CDR3 is 15 residues long. Here the CDR3 DNA reads TGTGCCAGCAGTCTAATCGGGGTGTCTGGAAACACCATATATTTT. Encoded protein: CASSLIGVSGNTIYF.

This clonotype was observed many times. The genes are TRBV27 and TRBJ2-7; 7 bases agree with TRBD1. Germline values: CDR1 MNHEY, CDR2 SMNVEV (reference sequence). The CDR3 is made up of 14 amino acids. Trimming at V came to 8 bases and at J to 2 bases, leaving 9 bases not matched to a gene. CDR3 residues: CASAWGTDTYEQYF. In DNA form, the CDR3 reads TGTGCCAGCGCGTGGGGGACAGATACCTACGAGCAGTACTTC.

This clonotype was counted at least ten times. This sequence joins TRBV4-1 and TRBJ2-7, with 9 bases that match TRBD1. CDR1 and CDR2 (germline): MGHRA, YSYEKL. The CDR3 length is 15 residues. After removal of 8 bases from V and 6 bases from J, the junction contained 14 bases not matched to a gene. The CDR3: CASRFRHRGPGEQYF. CDR3 DNA sequence: TGCGCCAGCCGATTTCGTCACAGGGGGCCCGGCGAGCAGTACTTC.

This clonotype was counted ten times or more. As DNA, the CDR3 is TGTGCCAGCAGCTGGCTTGGGACCCAGGGCGAGCAGTACTTC. It yields the protein CASSWLGTQGEQYF. The J gene is TRBJ2-7, the V gene TRBV6-2 or TRBV6-3; the D gene could be TRBD1 or TRBD2 (5 bases each). The CDR3 contains 14 residues. CDR1 is MNHEY and CDR2 is SVGEGT in the germline V gene. V was trimmed by 6 bases and J by 6 bases, leaving 18 bases between them.

This clonotype was seen repeatedly, ten times or more. V gene TRBV20-1 combines with J gene TRBJ1-4, with D perhaps TRBD1 (5 bases). This CDR3 comprises 12 residues. The germline gives CDR1 DFQATT, CDR2 SNEGSKA (reference sequence). The CDR3 is CSLRRGNEKLFF. As DNA, the CDR3 is TGCTCCCTACGGAGGGGAAATGAAAAACTGTTTTTT.

This clonotype was seen ten or more times. CDR3 amino acids: CASSLSTEYDYGYTF. The DNA for the CDR3 is TGTGCCAGCAGCTTGTCTACCGAGTATGACTATGGCTACACCTTC. The rearrangement links TRBV7-9 to TRBJ1-2; D unclear. Per the germline V gene, CDR1 is SEHNR and CDR2 is FQNEAQ (reference sequence). This CDR3 is 15 amino acids long. Trimming left V 3 bases short and J 3 bases short, with 14 bases between.

The chain has TRBV28 and TRBJ2-7; perhaps TRBD2 as D (6 bases). This CDR3 region has 14 residues. Trimming removed 10 bases at V and 3 bases at J, with 19 bases between. Germline V gene sequence: CDR1 MDHEN, CDR2 SYDVKM. For the CDR3, the DNA is TGTGCCACCACACGTACGGGACTGAACTACGAGCAGTACTTC. It specifies CATTRTGLNYEQYF.